Following are 25 T cell receptor beta chains from one sample sequenced in a study of glioma-infiltrating T cells after dendritic cell vaccination. Repertoires were generated with immunoSEQ multiplex PCR, while TCRdb's copy carries only in-frame clones and drops some. The sample includes more than 100,000 clones, 81% of them seen just once. The source was blood, collected before dendritic cell vaccination. Every receptor here comes from a human donor with glioblastoma.

This chain connects TRBV7-9 to TRBJ1-1; D is unclear. CDR3 length equals 11 residues. V was pared by 6 bases and J by 13 bases, with 15 bases between. Germline-derived CDR1 and CDR2 are SEHNR and FQNEAQ (reference sequence). Here the CDR3 reads CASRVMDSDFF. The CDR3 coding sequence is TGTGCCAGCAGGGTAATGGACTCTGATTTCTTT.

V is TRBV19 and J is TRBJ1-5, with D uncertain. The V gene's germline CDR1 is LNHDA and CDR2 SQIVND (reference sequence). The V end was cut by 7 bases, the J end by 0 bases, with 13 bases between. This CDR3 has 15 amino acids. The DNA for the CDR3 is TGTGCCAGTATCGAGGGAGGTTTTAGCAATCAGCCCCAGCATTTT. Translated, it gives CASIEGGFSNQPQHF.

The V call is TRBV7-2, the J call TRBJ2-2; 7 positions match TRBD2. Unmatched junction bases numbered 8, after V lost 0 bases and J lost 4 bases. The V gene's germline CDR1 is SGHTA and CDR2 FQGNSA. The CDR3 loop spans 17 amino acids. The CDR3 sequence is CASSLAGGGVGTGELFF. DNA for the CDR3: TGTGCCAGCAGCTTAGCGGGGGGAGGGGTGGGCACCGGGGAGCTGTTTTTT.

The chain recombines TRBV6-6 with TRBJ1-6, with D unresolved. CDR3 length: 16 amino acids. V lost 7 bases to trimming and J lost 0 bases, with 13 bases between them. The germline V gene has CDR1 MNHNY and CDR2 SVGAGI (reference sequence). The CDR3 region is CASTGDASSYNSPLHF. The CDR3 coding sequence is TGTGCCAGCACCGGAGATGCAAGCTCCTATAATTCACCCCTCCACTTT.

The CDR3 here is CASSLNRAGEGEKLFF. CDR3 sequence (DNA): TGTGCCAGCAGCTTAAATAGAGCAGGGGAGGGTGAAAAACTGTTTTTT. This chain joins TRBV11-2 and TRBJ1-4, with D possibly being TRBD1 (6 bases). V dropped 2 bases and J dropped 7 bases, with 17 bases sitting between them. This CDR3 has 16 residues. The V gene's germline CDR1 is SGHAT and CDR2 FQNNGV. The variable domain in full, completed from reference TRBV11-2 and TRBJ1-4, reads EAGVAQSPRYKIIEKRQSVAFWCNPISGHATLYWYQQILGQGPKLLIQFQNNGVVDDSQLPKDRFSAERLKGVDSTLKIQPAKLEDSAVYLCASSLNRAGEGEKLFFGSGTQLSVL.

The chain uses TRBV6-1 and TRBJ1-1, with D unresolved. Per the germline V gene, CDR1 is MNHNS and CDR2 is SASEGT. The CDR3 is 15 amino acids. The germline V and J ends were trimmed by 1 base and 4 bases, with 13 bases remaining between them. The CDR3 DNA reads as TGTGCCAGCAGTGAAGTCGCGGGCTTCGGCACTGAAGCTTTCTTT. It is translated as CASSEVAGFGTEAFF.

The J gene is TRBJ1-5, the V gene TRBV29-1; no reliable D call. This CDR3 is 13 amino acids long. The V gene lost 2 bases and the J gene lost 7 bases, with 12 bases spanning the gap. Germline loops: CDR1 SQVTM, CDR2 ANQGSEA. Here the CDR3 DNA reads TGCAGCGTTGAATTGGTAGGAGGCCAGCCCCAGCATTTT. It is translated as CSVELVGGQPQHF. Variable domain in full (rest from reference TRBV29-1 and TRBJ1-5): SAVISQKPSRDICQRGTSLTIQCQVDSQVTMMFWYRQQPGQSLTLIATANQGSEATYESGFVIDKFPISRPNLTFSTLTVSNMSPEDSSIYLCSVELVGGQPQHFGDGTRLSIL.

This clone was recorded a few times. The J gene is TRBJ2-7, the V gene TRBV6-6; D perhaps matches TRBD1 (6 bases). CDR3 length equals 14 residues. Germline-derived CDR1 and CDR2 are MNHNY and SVGAGI (reference sequence). Trimming pared 0 bases from V and 5 bases from J, leaving 11 bases between. CDR3 in amino acids: CASSYSWGLNEQYF. In DNA, the CDR3 is TGTGCCAGCAGTTACTCGTGGGGGCTCAACGAGCAGTACTTC.

The chain carries TRBV19 and TRBJ1-6; D may be TRBD1 (6 bases). Germline CDR1 reads LNHDA; CDR2 reads SQIVND (reference sequence). This CDR3 region has 16 residues. Trimming took 6 bases from V and 6 from J, leaving 18 bases between them. The CDR3: CASSTPRGGRNSPLHF. Written as DNA, the CDR3 is TGTGCCAGTAGCACCCCGAGAGGGGGACGTAATTCACCCCTCCACTTT. The full variable domain, its missing parts supplied by reference TRBV19 and TRBJ1-6, is DGGITQSPKYLFRKEGQNVTLSCEQNLNHDAMYWYRQDPGQGLRLIYYSQIVNDFQKGDIAEGYSVSREKKESFPLTVTSAQKNPTAFYLCASSTPRGGRNSPLHFGNGTRLTVT.

This sequence joins TRBV11-2 and TRBJ2-3, with TRBD1 matching over 7 bases. CDR3 length equals 14 residues. The J segment lost 4 bases and the V segment lost 5 bases, leaving 6 bases of the junction unmatched. Germline V gene lookup returns CDR1 SGHAT and CDR2 FQNNGV. The DNA of the CDR3 is TGTGCCAGCAGCCCCGACAGGGTCCCAGATACGCAGTATTTT. Protein: CASSPDRVPDTQYF.

The chain is built from TRBV30 and TRBJ2-1, with 8 bases fitting TRBD2. CDR1 is GTSNPN and CDR2 is SVGIG in the germline V gene (reference sequence). V dropped 2 bases and J dropped 7; count of bases not matched to a gene: 7. The CDR3 runs 14 residues. CDR3 loop: CAWSWRGAWNEQFF. DNA for the CDR3: TGTGCCTGGAGTTGGCGGGGGGCCTGGAATGAGCAGTTCTTC.

The chain couples TRBV13 to TRBJ2-2, with TRBD2 as a possible D gene (6 bases). Trimming took 3 bases from V and 4 from J, leaving 9 bases between them. The germline gives CDR1 PRHDT, CDR2 FYEKMQ (reference sequence). The CDR3 has 14 amino acids. CDR3 sequence (DNA): TGTGCCAGCAGCTTCGACGGGGGCACCGGGGAGCTGTTTTTT. This encodes CASSFDGGTGELFF. The full variable domain, its missing parts supplied by reference TRBV13 and TRBJ2-2, is AAGVIQSPRHLIKEKRETATLKCYPIPRHDTVYWYQQGPGQDPQFLISFYEKMQSDKGSIPDRFSAQQFSDYHSELNMSSLELGDSALYFCASSFDGGTGELFFGEGSRLTVL.

The genes are TRBV6-6 and TRBJ2-2, with 8 bases identical to TRBD2. Germline assignment: CDR1 MNHNY and CDR2 SVGAGI (reference sequence). The V segment lost 3 bases and the J segment 1 base; nucleotides outside the gene matches: 4. This CDR3 region has 16 residues. For the CDR3, the DNA is TGTGCCAGCAGTTATCAGCTAGCGGGGAACACCGGGGAGCTGTTTTTT. This gives the protein CASSYQLAGNTGELFF.

The chain combines TRBV7-8 with TRBJ1-5; D possibly corresponds to TRBD1 (5 bases). This CDR3 spans 15 amino acids. V lost 2 bases to trimming and J lost 2 bases, with 10 bases between them. Germline V CDR1 and CDR2: SGHVS, FQNEAQ. Here the CDR3 reads CASSLQGEGNQPQHF. The CDR3 coding sequence is TGTGCCAGCAGCTTACAGGGCGAGGGCAATCAGCCCCAGCATTTT.

The chain combines TRBV19 with TRBJ1-1; 7 nucleotides line up with TRBD1. Per germline, CDR1 LNHDA and CDR2 SQIVND (reference sequence). This CDR3 is 14 amino acids long. V shed 3 bases, J shed 6 bases, and the junction held 7 bases outside the gene matches. The CDR3 loop is CASSITGVKPEAFF. The DNA of the CDR3 is TGTGCCAGTAGTATTACAGGGGTAAAGCCTGAAGCTTTCTTT.

This rearrangement joins TRBV6-1 to TRBJ1-4; tentative D call: TRBD1 (6 bases). Trimming stripped 4 bases from V and 3 bases from J, with 9 bases between. Germline V CDR1 and CDR2: MNHNS, SASEGT. This CDR3 has 14 amino acids. This CDR3 is CASSAGQANEKLFF. CDR3 DNA: TGTGCCAGCAGTGCGGGACAAGCTAATGAAAAACTGTTTTTT.

The chain is built from TRBV2 and TRBJ1-5; D is uncertain. V gave up 5 bases and J gave up 5 bases, with 7 bases separating them. Germline assignment: CDR1 SNHLY and CDR2 FYNNEI. The CDR3 loop spans 12 amino acids. The DNA of the CDR3 is TGTGCCAGCAGTCCAGGCCATCAGCCCCAGCATTTT. Its protein product is CASSPGHQPQHF.

The chain links TRBV5-4 to TRBJ2-1, with D hard to call. The CDR3 has 16 residues. CDR1 is SGHNT and CDR2 is YYREEE in the germline V gene (reference sequence). V was shortened by 4 bases and J by 8 bases, with 22 bases between the two germline ends. CDR3 amino acids: CASSGFGQRVYDEQFF. CDR3 sequence (DNA): TGTGCCAGCAGCGGGTTTGGCCAACGGGTGTACGATGAGCAGTTCTTC. Complete variable domain (other parts from reference TRBV5-4 and TRBJ2-1): ETGVTQSPTHLIKTRGQQVTLRCSSQSGHNTVSWYQQALGQGPQFIFQYYREEENGRGNFPPRFSGLQFPNYSSELNVNALELDDSALYLCASSGFGQRVYDEQFFGPGTRLTVL.

The chain joins TRBV23-1 to TRBJ2-7; 11 bases map to TRBD1. TRBV23-1 is known as an ORF, though its function is uncertain. This CDR3 contains 15 residues. Unmatched junction bases numbered 6, after V lost 3 bases and J lost 5 bases. The CDR3, as DNA: TGCGCCAGCAGTCACCCCTGGACAGGGGGCCACGAGCAGTACTTC. This translates into CASSHPWTGGHEQYF.

The chain has TRBV5-8 and TRBJ1-5, with no clear D. Germline CDR1 and CDR2: SGHTS and YDEGEE. The V end lost 4 bases, the J end lost 2 bases, and 10 bases lay between the germline ends. The CDR3 has 14 residues. CDR3 nucleotide sequence: TGTGCCAGCAGCCCGGGGTTCCGCAATCAGCCCCAGCATTTT. Translating gives CASSPGFRNQPQHF.

The rearrangement joins TRBV6-6 to TRBJ1-6; D gene unclear. In germline, CDR1 is MNHNY, CDR2 SVGAGI (reference sequence). V lost 2 bases to trimming and J lost 10 bases, with 15 bases between them. The CDR3 contains 15 residues. CDR3 in amino acids: CASSYNWRVRSPLHF. CDR3 bases: TGTGCCAGCAGTTACAATTGGCGGGTCCGGTCACCCCTCCACTTT.

V usage is TRBV5-1 and J usage is TRBJ2-3, with D hard to call. The germline V and J ends were trimmed by 2 bases and 4 bases, with 11 bases remaining between them. CDR1 is SGHRS and CDR2 is YFSETQ in the germline V gene. The length of the CDR3 is 14 residues. The CDR3 region has the DNA TGCGCCAGCAGCTTACGGGTATTTGCAGATACGCAGTATTTT. The encoded protein is CASSLRVFADTQYF.

CDR3 coding DNA: TGTGCCAGCAGAATTCCCGGGACTAGCGTGGAGACCCAGTACTTC. Translating gives CASRIPGTSVETQYF. The V call is TRBV5-4, the J call TRBJ2-5; 10 bases are a match to TRBD2. V was pared by 5 bases and J by 5 bases, with 9 bases of the junction left unmatched. The CDR3 has 15 residues. CDR1 is SGHNT and CDR2 is YYREEE in the germline V gene (reference sequence). The full variable domain, with the rest looked up from reference TRBV5-4 and TRBJ2-5, is ETGVTQSPTHLIKTRGQQVTLRCSSQSGHNTVSWYQQALGQGPQFIFQYYREEENGRGNFPPRFSGLQFPNYSSELNVNALELDDSALYLCASRIPGTSVETQYFGPGTRLLVL.

The V and J genes are TRBV30 and TRBJ1-6; TRBD1 is a possible D gene (6 bases). V was cut by 4 bases and J by 9 bases, with 13 bases left in between. CDR3 length: 13 amino acids. Looked up from germline, CDR1 is GTSNPN and CDR2 is SVGIG (reference sequence). CDR3 in amino acids: CAWTDRPGSPLHF. CDR3 coding DNA: TGTGCCTGGACCGACAGGCCAGGTTCACCCCTCCACTTT.

This sequence joins TRBV29-1 and TRBJ2-2; the D gene is possibly TRBD1 (5 bases). Germline V gene sequence: CDR1 SQVTM, CDR2 ANQGSEA. The length of the CDR3 is 14 residues. The V end lost 1 base, the J end lost 4 bases, and 10 bases lay between the germline ends. CDR3 sequence: CSVEAFQGTGELFF. The CDR3 region has the DNA TGCAGCGTTGAAGCGTTCCAGGGCACCGGGGAGCTGTTTTTT.